The T cell receptor (beta chain) under discussion was sequenced for a study of T-cell memory formation after mild COVID-19. V lost 6 bases to trimming and J lost 5 bases; unmatched junction nucleotides: 18. This CDR3 has 18 amino acids. Germline V lookup: CDR1 SEHNR, CDR2 FQNEAQ (reference sequence). TCRdb recomputed calls from the 5' RACE reads with MiXCR, one row per CDR3 protein. The sample holds fewer than 250,000 distinct CDR3 sequences, about 18% seen once. In its sample, this clonotype was seen a few times. This rearrangement joins TRBV7-9 to TRBJ2-3; 9 bases agree with TRBD2. Sequencing was performed on PBMCs or a T cell subset sorted from them (not recorded which). This sequence originates from an adult woman who had mild COVID-19 (a few samples of this study predate the infection). Cell type and time point are not known. In DNA, the CDR3 is TGTGCCAGCAGTCCAATGCAGAGGGCTAGCGGGATAGGAGATACGCAGTATTTT. Protein: CASSPMQRASGIGDTQYF.